The 10 T cell receptor beta chains reported below all come from one sample, sequenced in a study of the immune and genomic landscape of osteosarcoma. Produced via immunoSEQ multiplex PCR; TCRdb's table is partial and in-frame only. The sample lists about 2,700 clones; more than 65% were seen once. Sequencing used tumor tissue from a local recurrence in the femur. Receptors were obtained from a man between 18 and 35 years old with osteosarcoma.

The chain links TRBV7-9 to TRBJ2-7; D remains ambiguous. The CDR3 has 15 residues. V was pared by 3 bases and J by 6 bases, with 18 bases between. CDR1 is SEHNR, CDR2 FQNEAQ, per germline (reference sequence). The CDR3 sequence is CASSFSEQALGEQYF. The CDR3 bases are TGTGCCAGCAGCTTTTCTGAACAAGCCCTGGGCGAGCAGTACTTC.

This clone was seen more than once but under ten times. V is TRBV7-2 and J is TRBJ2-7; D is perhaps TRBD2 (6 bases). CDR1 is SGHTA and CDR2 is FQGNSA in the germline V gene. The CDR3 totals 16 residues. V was trimmed by 7 bases and J by 0 bases, leaving 19 bases between them. This CDR3 reads CASTRGGGMTSYEQYF. CDR3 sequence (DNA): TGTGCCAGCACCCGCGGAGGCGGGATGACCTCCTACGAGCAGTACTTC.

V gene TRBV30 combines with J gene TRBJ2-3, with 7 bases that match TRBD2. The CDR3 extends over 20 amino acids. Unmatched junction bases numbered 19, after V lost 1 base and J lost 0 bases. CDR1 and CDR2 from the germline V gene are GTSNPN and SVGIG (reference sequence). CDR3 sequence (DNA): TGTGCCTGGAGTGGAGTTGGCGAGGCGGGGGTAACCTTTAGCACAGATACGCAGTATTTT. It translates to CAWSGVGEAGVTFSTDTQYF.

About this clone: The DNA is omitted, as the CDR3 cannot be located on it reliably, and the CDR3 follows TCRdb's listing. The sample holds other DNA sequences that translate to the same CDR3. The V call is TRBV7-2, the J call TRBJ1-3; the D segment call TRBD1 is taken from the table without a DNA check. The CDR3 is 13 amino acids long, termini counted. Per the germline V gene, CDR1 is SGHTA and CDR2 is FQGNSA. CDR3 sequence reads: CASSFGQGNTIYF.

This clone was observed a single time. The CDR3 nucleotides read TGTGCCGTGAAAGATCGGACAGGGCCCTACAATGAGCAGTTCTTC. Its translation is CAVKDRTGPYNEQFF. This chain links TRBV19 with TRBJ2-1; TRBD1 aligns across 8 bases. This CDR3 spans 15 amino acids. Germline V gives CDR1 LNHDA, CDR2 SQIVND (reference sequence). J gave up 2 bases and V 11 bases, and 11 bases lay outside the gene matches.

This rearrangement joins TRBV2 to TRBJ1-4, with 8 bases that match TRBD1. After removal of 5 bases from V and 5 bases from J, the junction contained 7 bases not matched to a gene. Germline V gene lookup returns CDR1 SNHLY and CDR2 FYNNEI. This CDR3 region has 15 residues. The CDR3 DNA sequence: TGTGCCAGCAGTCAAACAGGGGGATCGAATGAAAAACTGTTTTTT. Protein: CASSQTGGSNEKLFF.

Here the CDR3 reads CASNRDRDFNYGYTF. CDR3 DNA sequence: TGTGCCAGCAACCGGGACAGAGATTTTAACTATGGCTACACCTTC. V usage is TRBV6-5 and J usage is TRBJ1-2, with 7 bases matching TRBD1. This CDR3 region has 15 residues. Germline V CDR1 and CDR2: MNHEY, SVGAGI. Trimming at V came to 7 bases and at J to 1 base, leaving 9 bases not matched to a gene.

The gene calls are TRBV11-2 and TRBJ2-3; TRBD2 might be the D (6 bases). Trimming pared 5 bases from V and 0 bases from J, leaving 15 bases between. This CDR3 has 16 amino acids. Germline lookup yields CDR1 SGHAT and CDR2 FQNNGV. This CDR3 reads CASSPGWAGSTDTQYF. The CDR3 DNA reads TGTGCCAGCAGCCCGGGTTGGGCGGGGAGCACAGATACGCAGTATTTT.

J is TRBJ1-4 and V is TRBV6-1; 11 positions match TRBD1. Germline V gene sequence: CDR1 MNHNS, CDR2 SASEGT. V gave up 5 bases and J gave up 8 bases; unmatched junction bases: 7. The CDR3 covers 15 residues. The CDR3 DNA is TGTGCCAGCAGTAGCCGGGACAGGGGGGAGGAAAAACTGTTTTTT. Protein product: CASSSRDRGEEKLFF.

This rearrangement joins TRBV5-4 to TRBJ1-4; D perhaps matches TRBD1 (6 bases). The CDR3 length is 14 residues. CDR1 and CDR2 from the germline V gene are SGHNT and YYREEE (reference sequence). V was pared by 4 bases and J by 0 bases, with 7 bases between. The CDR3, as DNA: TGTGCCAGCAGCCGGACAGCAACTAATGAAAAACTGTTTTTT. Translated, it gives CASSRTATNEKLFF.